This T cell receptor beta chain was sequenced during a study of blood T cell repertoires in COVID-19. V was clipped by 4 bases and J by 4 bases, with 14 bases between them. Per germline, CDR1 LNHDA and CDR2 SQIVND (reference sequence). The CDR3 is 14 residues long. Using immunoSEQ multiplex PCR, the repertoire was profiled, and TCRdb retains in-frame clones only, with some absent. The sample holds around 150,000 clones, approximately 86% seen once. This clonotype was sampled from a woman in her sixties or seventies with active or convalescent COVID-19. V and J are TRBV19 and TRBJ2-7, with D maybe TRBD1 (5 bases). Material: peripheral blood. The CDR3 spells CASSTSAGPYEQYF. DNA of the CDR3: TGTGCCAGTAGTACCTCAGCAGGGCCATACGAGCAGTACTTC.